This T cell receptor beta chain was sequenced for a study of beta chain features in type 1 diabetes. What was sequenced were expressed TCRB transcripts, since all of the isolated RNA had been reverse transcribed. The table came from immunoSEQ multiplex PCR; TCRdb's copy has only in-frame clones and leaves some out. The repertoire consists of some 900,000 clones, with 15% to 20% occurring once and the leading ten covering 0.02% to 0.03%. Overall study findings and caveats: No resolution was reached here on whether HLA type influences TCRB rearrangement.

The CDR3 totals 13 residues. Germline V gene sequence: CDR1 SGHRS, CDR2 YFSETQ. Trimming removed 4 bases from V and 4 bases from J, with 8 bases in between. Comments on this clone: Its antigen is undetermined.

The chain couples TRBV5-1 to TRBJ2-2; D unresolved. This receptor was taken from a woman under 30 in good health. Sequencing was performed on naive CD4+ T cells from blood. In DNA, the CDR3 is TGCGCCAGCAGCATCGAAACCACCGGGGAGCTGTTTTTT. Its protein product is CASSIETTGELFF.